Reported below is one T cell receptor beta chain. What it binds is unknown. Compared with germline, one end of the junction differs, possibly owing to a read error. This specimen comes from a study of tumor-infiltrating lymphocytes in primary liver carcinoma. Study-wide results and limits: The study found only about 7-24% of top clones in all five tumor regions. The study found tumor-adjacent and tumor-blood pairs overlapped less than tumor region pairs.

Starting from approximately 470 ng of total RNA, TCR beta cDNA was produced with a primer in the constant region. Three nested multiplex PCR rounds, a slightly modified ARM-PCR method, built the TCR beta libraries. TCRdb reprocessed the multiplex PCR reads via MiXCR and lists one record per CDR3 protein. The sample carries tens of thousands of distinct CDR3 sequences, around 64% recorded once. From unsorted bulk tissue weighing roughly 18-30 mg, DNA and RNA were co-extracted. The sequencing sample was made of liver tumor tissue from sampling region 4. Regarding subset: tumor region T4, right-lateral pole. The source of this sequence is a man aged 35-49 years with primary liver carcinoma and hepatitis B virus infection.

This CDR3 is CASSWDRDGSDTRYF. The DNA for the CDR3 is TGTGCCAGCAGTTGGGACAGGGACGGATCAGATACGCGGTATTTT. J is TRBJ2-3 and V is TRBV12-3 or TRBV12-4; TRBD1 aligns across 9 bases. The CDR3 covers 15 residues.